This T cell receptor beta chain was sequenced during a study of blood T cell repertoires in COVID-19. Across the study: The analysed material was cDNA or gDNA that came from T cells, B-cell-depleted T cells, or PBMCs.

With 4 bases clipped from V and 1 base from J, the junction kept 9 bases outside the gene matches. CDR1 is SGHRS, CDR2 YFSETQ, per germline. The length of the CDR3 is 17 residues. The assay was immunoSEQ multiplex PCR, and TCRdb's table has in-frame clones only and misses some. The table records just under 350,000 clones, about 90% of them present only once. This TCR was sampled from a woman in her late teens or twenties who had recovered from COVID-19. The chain has TRBV5-1 and TRBJ2-5, with 11 positions matching TRBD1. Sample: peripheral blood. The DNA of the CDR3 is TGCGCCAGCAGCGGAAACACCGGGACAGGGGGCCAAGAGACCCAGTACTTC. Translated: CASSGNTGTGGQETQYF.